This T cell receptor (beta chain) was identified during a study of glioma-infiltrating T cells after dendritic cell vaccination. Study-wide background: Autologous tumor lysate-pulsed dendritic cell vaccination was given between about 2002 and 2013.

Time point given: after dendritic cell vaccination, including at tumor progression/relapse. None of the glioblastoma patients had an isocitrate dehydrogenase mutation. About this clone: Its specificity is unknown.

The CDR3 length is 15 residues. The germline V gene has CDR1 MNHNY and CDR2 SVGAGI (reference sequence). V lost 7 bases, J lost 7 bases, and 9 bases stayed unmatched. Repertoires were generated with immunoSEQ multiplex PCR, while TCRdb's copy carries only in-frame clones and drops some. The sample includes tens of thousands of clones, 75% to 85% of them seen just once. Study-wide findings and caveats: Few patients contributed both blood and tumor specimens.

V is TRBV6-6 and J is TRBJ2-1; 11 nucleotides line up with TRBD2. The TCR sequence derives from a human donor with glioblastoma. The sequences come from blood, collected after dendritic cell vaccination. The CDR3 DNA is TGTGCCAGCACCCGGTCGGCTAGCGGGGGGAATGAGCAGTTCTTC. It is translated as CASTRSASGGNEQFF.